The clone carrying this T cell receptor (beta chain) was detected only a few times. Its antigen remains unknown. CDR3 length: 17 amino acids. The germline V gene has CDR1 MNHEY and CDR2 SMNVEV (reference sequence). The junction had 9 bases not matched to a gene; V was cut back by 5 bases and J by 1 base. The data were obtained in a study of post-analysis software for immune sequencing data. Study-level information: Progressive-relapsing, secondary progressive and relapsing-remitting multiple sclerosis were among the disease courses included.

Study observations and caveats: Strong co-clustering by F measure linked samples that shared a preparation batch. The study found significantly lower normalized Chao1 diversity in multiple sclerosis patients than in controls. Higher frequency in patients than in controls was seen for about five TRBV segments, with TRBV5-6, TRBV5-1 and TRBV20-1 among them.

Unique molecular identifiers had been added to the TCR beta cDNA libraries. TCRdb re-called the PCR reads through MiXCR, storing one row per CDR3 protein. Among about 460,000 distinct CDR3 sequences listed, nearly 45% were seen once. The TCR was taken from a girl between 5 and 17 years old with multiple sclerosis. The sequencing sample was made of blood. The V gene is TRBV27, the J gene TRBJ2-4; 9 nucleotides match TRBD1. The CDR3 coding sequence is TGTGCCAGCAGTCTCCACCGGGACAGGGCGGCCAAAAACATTCAGTACTTC. Protein: CASSLHRDRAAKNIQYF.